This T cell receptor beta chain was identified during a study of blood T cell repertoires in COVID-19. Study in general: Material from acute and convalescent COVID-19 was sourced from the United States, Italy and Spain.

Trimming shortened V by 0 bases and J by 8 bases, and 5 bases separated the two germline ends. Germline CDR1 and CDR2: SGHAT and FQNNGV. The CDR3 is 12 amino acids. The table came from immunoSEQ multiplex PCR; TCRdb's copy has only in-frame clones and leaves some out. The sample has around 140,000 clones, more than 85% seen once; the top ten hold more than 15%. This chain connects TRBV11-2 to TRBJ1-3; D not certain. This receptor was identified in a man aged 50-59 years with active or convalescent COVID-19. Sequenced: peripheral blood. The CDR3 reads CASSLDRDTIYF. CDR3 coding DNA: TGTGCCAGCAGCTTAGATCGGGACACCATATATTTT.